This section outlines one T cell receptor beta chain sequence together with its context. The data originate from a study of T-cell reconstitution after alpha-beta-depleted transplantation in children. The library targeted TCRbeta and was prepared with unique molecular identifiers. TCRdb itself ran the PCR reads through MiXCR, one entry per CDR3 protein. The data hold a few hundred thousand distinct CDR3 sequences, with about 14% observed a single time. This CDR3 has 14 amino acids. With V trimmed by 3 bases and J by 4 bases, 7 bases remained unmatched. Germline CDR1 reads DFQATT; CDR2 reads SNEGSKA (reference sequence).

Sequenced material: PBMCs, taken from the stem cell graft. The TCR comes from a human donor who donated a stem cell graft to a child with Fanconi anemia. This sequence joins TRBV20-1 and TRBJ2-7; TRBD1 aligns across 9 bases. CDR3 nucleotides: TGCAGTGCTAGGCCGGGACAGGGTGGATACGAGCAGTACTTC. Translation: CSARPGQGGYEQYF.